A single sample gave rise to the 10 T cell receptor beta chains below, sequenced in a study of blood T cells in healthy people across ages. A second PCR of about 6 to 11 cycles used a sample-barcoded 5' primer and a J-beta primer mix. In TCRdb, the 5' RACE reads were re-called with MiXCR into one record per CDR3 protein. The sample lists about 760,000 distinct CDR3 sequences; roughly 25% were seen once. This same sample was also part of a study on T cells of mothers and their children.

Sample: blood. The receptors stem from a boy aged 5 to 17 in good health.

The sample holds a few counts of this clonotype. The CDR3 region has the DNA TGCGCCAGAGAGGGGTCCCAATTCCTGACTAGCGGGAAGATCTACGAGCAGTACTTC. Translated: CAREGSQFLTSGKIYEQYF. V gene TRBV5-1 combines with J gene TRBJ2-5; 11 nucleotides agree with TRBD2. With the DNA end fitting TRBJ2-7 better, the J assignment may be wrong. This CDR3 contains 19 residues. Germline loops: CDR1 SGHRS, CDR2 YFSETQ.

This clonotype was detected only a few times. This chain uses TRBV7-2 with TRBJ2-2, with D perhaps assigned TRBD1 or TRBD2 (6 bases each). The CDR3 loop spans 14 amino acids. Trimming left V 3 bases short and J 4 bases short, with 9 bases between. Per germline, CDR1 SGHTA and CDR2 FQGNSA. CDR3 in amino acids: CASSFGGPTGELFF. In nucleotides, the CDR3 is TGTGCCAGCAGCTTTGGGGGGCCCACCGGGGAGCTGTTTTTT.

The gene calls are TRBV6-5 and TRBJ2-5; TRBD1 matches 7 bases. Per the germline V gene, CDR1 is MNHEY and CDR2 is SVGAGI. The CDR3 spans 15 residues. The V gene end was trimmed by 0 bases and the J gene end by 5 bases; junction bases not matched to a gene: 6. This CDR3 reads CASSYSGPTGETQYF. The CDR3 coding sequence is TGTGCCAGCAGTTACTCAGGGCCGACAGGGGAGACCCAGTACTTC.

The CDR3 protein is CASSSTDQPQHF. DNA of the CDR3: TGTGCCAGCAGCTCCACAGATCAGCCCCAGCATTTT. The V and J genes are TRBV7-9 and TRBJ1-5; unclear D gene. Trimming took off 4 bases at V and 5 bases at J, with 6 bases between the two ends. The germline V gene has CDR1 SEHNR and CDR2 FQNEAQ (reference sequence). This CDR3 region has 12 residues.

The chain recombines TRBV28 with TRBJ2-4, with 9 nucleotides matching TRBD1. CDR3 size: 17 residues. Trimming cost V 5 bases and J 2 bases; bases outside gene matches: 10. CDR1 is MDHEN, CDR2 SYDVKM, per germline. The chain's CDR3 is CASSPTGTGRTKNIQYF. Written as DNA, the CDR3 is TGTGCCAGCAGTCCAACCGGGACAGGGAGGACCAAAAACATTCAGTACTTC.

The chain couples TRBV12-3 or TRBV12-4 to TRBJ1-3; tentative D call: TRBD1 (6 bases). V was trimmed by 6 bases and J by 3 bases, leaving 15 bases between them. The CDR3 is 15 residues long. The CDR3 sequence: CASSPGQIHGNTIYF. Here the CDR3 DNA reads TGTGCCAGCAGCCCCGGACAGATACATGGAAACACCATATATTTT.

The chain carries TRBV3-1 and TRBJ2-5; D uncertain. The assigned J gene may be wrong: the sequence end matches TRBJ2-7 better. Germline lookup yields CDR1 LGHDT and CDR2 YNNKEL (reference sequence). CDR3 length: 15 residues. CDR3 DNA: TGTGCCAGCAGCCAAGGGGTTGCAGGTGCCTACGAGCAGTACTTC. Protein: CASSQGVAGAYEQYF.

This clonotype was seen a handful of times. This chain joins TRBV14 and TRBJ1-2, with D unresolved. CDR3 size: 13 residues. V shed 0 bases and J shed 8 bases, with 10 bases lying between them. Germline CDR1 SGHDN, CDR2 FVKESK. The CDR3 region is CASSQDLSRGYTF. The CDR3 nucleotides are TGTGCCAGCAGCCAAGACCTCAGTAGAGGCTACACCTTC.

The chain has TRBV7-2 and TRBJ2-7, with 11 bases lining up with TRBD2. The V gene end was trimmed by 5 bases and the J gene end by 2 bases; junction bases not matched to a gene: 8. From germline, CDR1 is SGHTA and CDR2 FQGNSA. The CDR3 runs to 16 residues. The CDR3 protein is CASSEPGLAETYEQYF. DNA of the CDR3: TGTGCCAGCAGCGAACCGGGACTAGCGGAAACCTACGAGCAGTACTTC. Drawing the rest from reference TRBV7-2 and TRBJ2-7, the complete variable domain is GAGVSQSPSNKVTEKGKDVELRCDPISGHTALYWYRQSLGQGLEFLIYFQGNSAPDKSGLPSDRFSAERTGGSVSTLTIQRTQQEDSAVYLCASSEPGLAETYEQYFGPGTRLTVT.

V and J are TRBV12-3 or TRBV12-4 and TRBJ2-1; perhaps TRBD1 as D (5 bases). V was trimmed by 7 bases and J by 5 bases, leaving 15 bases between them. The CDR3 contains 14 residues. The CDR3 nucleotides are TGTGCCAGCATCAAAGGCAGGGTTGACAATGAGCAGTTCTTC. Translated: CASIKGRVDNEQFF.